This TCR beta chain stems from a study of CD8 T cells in ankylosing spondylitis. Study-wide findings and caveats: Clones linked to the disease showed a CD8+ phenotype. They occurred at relatively low frequencies in peripheral blood. Several highly homologous variants made up a TCR beta motif, and this motif appeared characteristic of ankylosing spondylitis blood. Disease-associated clones were reportedly significantly overrepresented in matched ankylosing spondylitis synovial fluid.

Generation of TCR beta libraries employed quantitative 5'-RACE incorporating molecular barcodes. TCRdb recomputed calls from the 5' RACE reads with MiXCR, one row per CDR3 protein. The data hold under 850,000 distinct CDR3 sequences, with roughly 19% observed a single time. To note about this clonotype: Its antigen remains unknown.

The V end lost 6 bases, the J end lost 1 base, and 10 bases lay between the germline ends. The CDR3 is made up of 15 amino acids. The genes are TRBV12-3 or TRBV12-4 and TRBJ2-6; D is ambiguous. This sequence was found in a male donor with ankylosing spondylitis. The sample taken for sequencing was blood, either unsorted or a sorted T cell fraction (not recorded which). In nucleotides, the CDR3 is TGTGCCAGCAGATCCGATGGGTCTGGGGCCAACGTCCTGACTTTC. This codes for CASRSDGSGANVLTF.